This TCR beta chain was identified during a study of blood T cell repertoires in COVID-19 (dated by TCRdb to 2020 to 2021). Study-level background: Collaborator samples came from the United States, Italy and Spain and covered acute and convalescent phases of COVID-19. The repertoires were made available in a free public database intended to serve as a resource for research on the immune response to SARS-CoV-2. A de-identified subject ID, COVID-19 status, age in years and sex were almost always included in the sample metadata. The dataset comprised deeply sampled blood TCRbeta repertoires from subjects exposed to, actively infected with, or recovered from COVID-19. Samples came from the ongoing ImmuneRACE study (first 160 participants) plus 1,254 subjects from 6 global collaborators. The prospective study material was composed of cDNA or gDNA derived from T cells, B-cell-depleted T cells, or PBMCs. HLA class I and class II types, where available, came from metadata supplied by the sample provider rather than from assay-based typing.

A note on this clone: The target of this receptor is not known. Per-nucleotide qualities are absent, and no much larger clonotype sits a single base away.

The full study reports these points: The quantity of clinical and demographic metadata differed by source and by participant and was supplied without curation.

In the prospective study, participants were roughly 18 to 90 years old, resided in about two dozen geographic areas of the United States, and were enrolled through a virtual design. To assign participants to cohorts, the prospective study relied on clinical history that participants themselves reported in a screening survey and a study questionnaire. In the prospective study, whole blood, serum and a nasopharyngeal or oropharyngeal swab were collected from each participant by mobile phlebotomists. Over a roughly 2-month period, participants in the prospective study had the option of providing additional blood draws and questionnaires. Prospective study blood samples were shipped either frozen or at room temperature before DNA extraction. CDR1 and CDR2, per the germline V gene (reference sequence), are DFQATT and SNEGSKA. Reading from cysteine to phenylalanine, the CDR3 counts 13 amino acids. The retained sequence is limited to the CDR3, 39 bases, with the frame set at the first base. A distance of 16 bases separates the germline ends of V and J, which lose 3 bases and 8 bases respectively.

The immunoSEQ Assay, a bias-controlled multiplex PCR, was used to amplify TCRbeta CDR3 regions from genomic DNA. The paper's processing steps were these. Within the assay, amplification of reference gene primers was used to estimate how many nucleated cells each sample contained. To quantify the absolute abundance of each unique TCRbeta CDR3 rearrangement, sequence reads were collapsed and filtered. For each sample, productive Simpson clonality was calculated as the square root of Simpson's diversity index across productive rearrangements. The source is immuneACCESS, and TCRdb retained only in-frame sequences with V and J called. Part of the clones is not carried over; for the studies checked, unresolved V genes explain less than half of this, and the remainder is unexplained. D and trimming were read from the DNA, whereas the V and J calls and clone size are those reported in that table. For this sample the table gives just over 300,000 clones, of which almost 90% were detected only once. The top ten clonotypes cover about 4.5% of the sample.

The sample taken for sequencing was PBMCs or T cells enriched from blood (not recorded which). The clonotype comes from a woman in her late teens or twenties with acute COVID-19. The sequence links TRBV20-1 to TRBJ1-2; the D gene is perhaps TRBD1, on 6 matching bases. The DNA sequence reads TGCAGTGCTAGTCCAGACAGGTCTGAGGGCTACACCTTC. Its protein is CSASPDRSEGYTF.